This T cell receptor beta chain was recorded in a study of shared clonotypes between healthy human individuals. The wider study: Plates per donor: three CD4 naive, three CD4 memory, two CD8 naive, one CD8 memory. Study-level points and caveats: It was observed that 5% to 6.5% of naive CD4 clonotypes were shared across several donors.

Germline loops: CDR1 KGHSH, CDR2 LQKENI. The V segment lost 4 bases and the J segment 6 bases; nucleotides outside the gene matches: 12. The CDR3 loop spans 16 amino acids. As for this clone: Its target is unknown.

Here immunoSEQ multiplex PCR was the method, and the copy in TCRdb shows in-frame clones only, minus some. The sample lists more than 1.2 million clones, 98% seen once, with around 0.38% in the top ten. CD45RA+ naive and CD45RA-negative memory subsets were separated from CD4+ cells. This receptor was taken from a man aged 30 to 39 in good health. The J gene is TRBJ2-7, the V gene TRBV18, with 10 positions matching TRBD1. Sequenced sample: naive CD4+ T cells sorted from blood. The sample's subset: CD45RA+ positively selected. The CDR3 loop is CASSLRSGQGGREQYF. Here the CDR3 DNA reads TGTGCCAGCTCACTTCGGTCCGGACAGGGGGGTCGCGAGCAGTACTTC. The whole variable domain, filled in from reference TRBV18 and TRBJ2-7, reads NAGVMQNPRHLVRRRGQEARLRCSPMKGHSHVYWYRQLPEEGLKFMVYLQKENIIDESGMPKERFSAEFPKEGPSILRIQQVVRGDSAAYFCASSLRSGQGGREQYFGPGTRLTVT.